This T cell receptor (beta chain) derives from a study of T cells in Graves' hyperthyroidism and ophthalmopathy. Across the study: Peripheral blood was collected at initial diagnosis, before any treatment.

The J segment lost 8 bases and the V segment lost 4 bases, leaving 7 bases of the junction unmatched. Germline V gene lookup returns CDR1 SGHRS and CDR2 YFSETQ. This CDR3 has 15 amino acids. This clonotype was observed at least ten times. Its antigen remains unknown. Study findings and constraints: Blood also carried most thyroid clonotypes expanded above 0.001.

Amplification targeted TCR beta CDR3 regions from RNA transcripts. During a first-round RT-PCR of the TCR CDR3, the HTBI primer set was used. Using its own MiXCR run on the multiplex PCR reads, TCRdb lists one record per CDR3 protein. This table holds about 690,000 distinct CDR3 sequences, roughly a sixth found once. The sequenced material came from blood. This sequence originates from a man in his forties or fifties with Graves' hyperthyroidism. V is TRBV5-1 and J is TRBJ2-1, with TRBD1 identical over 12 bases. CDR3 nucleotide sequence: TGCGCCAGCAGCCTGGGACAGGGGGCAGGCCATGAGCAGTTCTTC. Translated: CASSLGQGAGHEQFF.